Presented here are 2 T cell receptor beta chains from one specimen sequenced in a study of post-analysis software for immune sequencing data. General study results and limits: When patients were compared with controls, about five TRBV segments were more frequent, TRBV5-6, TRBV5-1 and TRBV20-1 among them.

No antigen has been assigned to these receptors. cDNA libraries for TCR beta contained unique molecular identifiers. One entry per CDR3 protein results from TCRdb running MiXCR on the PCR reads. The sample records hundreds of thousands of distinct CDR3 sequences, around 50% being singletons. The specimen was blood. These receptors originate from a girl aged 10-17 years with multiple sclerosis.

As DNA, the CDR3 is TGTGCCAGCGGACGGGCCACGGGCTATGAGCAGTTCTTC. Translation: CASGRATGYEQFF. The gene calls are TRBV6-5 and TRBJ2-1; D remains ambiguous. Germline V gene data show CDR1 as MNHEY and CDR2 as SVGAGI. The CDR3 runs 13 residues. Trimming left V 8 bases short and J 8 bases short, with 16 bases between.

This clonotype was seen a few times. This sequence joins TRBV29-1 and TRBJ2-7; no definite D call. Trimming removed 5 bases at V and 0 bases at J, with 8 bases between. The CDR3 length is 12 residues. CDR1 and CDR2 from the germline V gene are SQVTM and ANQGSEA. The CDR3 DNA sequence: TGCAGCGTTCTCCTCCTCTCCTACGAGCAGTACTTC. It specifies CSVLLLSYEQYF.